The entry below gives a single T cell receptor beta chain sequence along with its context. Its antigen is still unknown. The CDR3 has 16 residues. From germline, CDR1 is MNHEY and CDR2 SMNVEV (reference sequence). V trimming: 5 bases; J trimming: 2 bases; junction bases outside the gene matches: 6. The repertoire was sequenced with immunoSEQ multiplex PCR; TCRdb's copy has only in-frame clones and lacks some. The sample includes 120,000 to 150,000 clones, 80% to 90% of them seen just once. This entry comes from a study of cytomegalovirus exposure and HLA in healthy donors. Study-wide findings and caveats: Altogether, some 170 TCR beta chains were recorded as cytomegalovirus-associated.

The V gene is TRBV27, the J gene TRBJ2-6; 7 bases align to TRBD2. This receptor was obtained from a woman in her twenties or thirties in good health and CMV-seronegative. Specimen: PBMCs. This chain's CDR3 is CASSLVRGAGANVLTF. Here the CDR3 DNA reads TGTGCCAGCAGTCTCGTCCGGGGGGCTGGGGCCAACGTCCTGACTTTC.